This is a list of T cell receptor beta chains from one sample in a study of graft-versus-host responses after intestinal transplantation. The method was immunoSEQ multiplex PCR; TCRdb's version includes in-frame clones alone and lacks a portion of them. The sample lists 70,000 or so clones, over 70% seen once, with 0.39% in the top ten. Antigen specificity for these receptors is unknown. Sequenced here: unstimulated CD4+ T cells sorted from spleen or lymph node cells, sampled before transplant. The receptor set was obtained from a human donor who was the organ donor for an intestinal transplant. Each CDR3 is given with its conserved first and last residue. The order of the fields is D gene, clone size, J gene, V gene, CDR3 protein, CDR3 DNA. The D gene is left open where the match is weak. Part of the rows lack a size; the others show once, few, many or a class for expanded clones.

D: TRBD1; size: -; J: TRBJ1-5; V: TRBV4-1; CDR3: CASSQVAGTAYSNQPQHF; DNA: TGCGCCAGCAGCCAAGTGGCCGGGACAGCTTATAGCAATCAGCCCCAGCATTTT
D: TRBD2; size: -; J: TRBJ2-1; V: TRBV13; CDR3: CASSLMPQLAGGPNEQFF; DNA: TGTGCCAGCAGCTTAATGCCCCAACTAGCGGGGGGCCCAAATGAGCAGTTCTTC
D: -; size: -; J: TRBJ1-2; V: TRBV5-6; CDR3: CASSALQRSYTF; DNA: TGTGCCAGCAGCGCGCTTCAAAGAAGCTACACCTTC
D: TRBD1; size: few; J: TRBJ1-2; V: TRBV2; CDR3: CASSDELLWMTGRAGYGYTF; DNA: TGTGCCAGCAGTGATGAGTTGTTGTGGATGACAGGGCGCGCAGGATATGGCTACACCTTC
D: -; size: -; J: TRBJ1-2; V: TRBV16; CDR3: CASSPTQGSGPGPNYGYTF; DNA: TGTGCCAGCAGCCCTACCCAGGGTTCAGGGCCAGGTCCCAACTATGGCTACACCTTC
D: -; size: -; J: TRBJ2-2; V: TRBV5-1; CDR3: CASSPETRTNTGELFF; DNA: TGCGCCAGCAGCCCGGAGACTAGAACTAACACCGGGGAGCTGTTTTTT
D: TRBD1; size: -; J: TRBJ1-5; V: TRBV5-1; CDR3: CASSLGQGPNQPQHF; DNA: TGCGCCAGCAGCTTGGGACAGGGACCCAATCAGCCCCAGCATTTT
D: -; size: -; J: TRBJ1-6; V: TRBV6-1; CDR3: CASSVKTDSPLHF; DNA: TGTGCCAGCAGTGTTAAGACTGATTCACCCCTCCACTTT
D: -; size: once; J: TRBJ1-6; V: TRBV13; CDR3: CASSLRSSYNSPLHF; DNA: TGTGCCAGCAGCTTACGGAGCTCCTATAATTCACCCCTCCACTTT
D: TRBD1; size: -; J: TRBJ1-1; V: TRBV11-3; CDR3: CASSLGGTGQTEAFF; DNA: TGTGCCAGCAGCTTAGGGGGGACAGGGCAAACTGAAGCTTTCTTT
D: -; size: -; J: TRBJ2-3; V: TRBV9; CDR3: CASSVGGGGADTQYF; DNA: TGTGCCAGCAGCGTAGGTGGCGGAGGGGCAGATACGCAGTATTTT
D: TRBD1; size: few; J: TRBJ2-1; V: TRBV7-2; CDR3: CASSLDREVQFF; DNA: TGTGCCAGCAGCTTGGACAGGGAGGTCCAGTTCTTC
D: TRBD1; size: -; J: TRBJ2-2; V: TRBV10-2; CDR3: CASRPTDRVDVGELFF; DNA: TGCGCCAGCAGACCAACGGACAGGGTGGATGTCGGGGAGCTGTTTTTT
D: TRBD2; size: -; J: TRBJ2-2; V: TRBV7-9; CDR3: CASSTGTSQSGELFF; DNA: TGTGCCAGCAGCACCGGGACTAGTCAGTCCGGGGAGCTGTTTTTT
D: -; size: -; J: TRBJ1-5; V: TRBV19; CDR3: CASTLRGQPQHF; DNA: TGTGCCAGTACTCTACGGGGTCAGCCCCAGCATTTT
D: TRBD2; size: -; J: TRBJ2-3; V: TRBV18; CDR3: CASSPRLAGRGTDTQYF; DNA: TGTGCCAGCTCCCCCAGGCTAGCGGGGAGGGGAACAGATACGCAGTATTTT
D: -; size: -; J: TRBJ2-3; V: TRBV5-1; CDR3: CASSSTYSTDTQYF; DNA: TGCGCCAGCAGCTCGACTTACTCCACAGATACGCAGTATTTT
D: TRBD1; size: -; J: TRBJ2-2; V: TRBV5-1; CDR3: CASSTGQAGELFF; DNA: TGCGCCAGCAGCACTGGACAGGCCGGGGAGCTGTTTTTT
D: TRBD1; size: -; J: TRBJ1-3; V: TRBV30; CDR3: CAWSSTKGNRGTGNTIYF; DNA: TGTGCCTGGAGCTCTACAAAAGGGAACAGGGGAACTGGAAACACCATATATTTT
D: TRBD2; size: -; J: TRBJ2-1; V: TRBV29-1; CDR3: CSVEGLAKTSGGTNEQFF; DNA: TGCAGCGTTGAAGGGCTTGCAAAGACTAGCGGGGGGACCAATGAGCAGTTCTTC